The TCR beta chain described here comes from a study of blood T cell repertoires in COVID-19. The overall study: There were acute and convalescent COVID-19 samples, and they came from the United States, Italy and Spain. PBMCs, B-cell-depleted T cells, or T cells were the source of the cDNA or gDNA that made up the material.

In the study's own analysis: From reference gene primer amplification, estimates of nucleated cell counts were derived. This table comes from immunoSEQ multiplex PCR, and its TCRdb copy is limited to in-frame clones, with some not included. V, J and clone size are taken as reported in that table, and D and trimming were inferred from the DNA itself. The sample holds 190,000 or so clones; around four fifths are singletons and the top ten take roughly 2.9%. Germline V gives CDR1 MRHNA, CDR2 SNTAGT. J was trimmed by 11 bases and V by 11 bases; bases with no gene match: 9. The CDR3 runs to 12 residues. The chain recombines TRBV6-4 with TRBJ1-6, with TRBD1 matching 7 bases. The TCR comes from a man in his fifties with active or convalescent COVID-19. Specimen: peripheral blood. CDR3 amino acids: CAPPTGVTPLHF. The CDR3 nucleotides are TGTGCCCCCCCCACAGGGGTCACACCCCTCCACTTT.